In its sample, the clone carrying this T cell receptor beta chain was seen once. The antigen remains unidentified. The sample comes from a study of OX40 agonist ivuxolimab in advanced cancers. Study at large: Patients were dosed intravenously with ivuxolimab at 0.01 to 10 mg/kg every 2 weeks. General study results and limits: There were, on average, more expanded clones in CD8+ T cells than in CD4+.

TCRdb's copy holds only in-frame clones and misses some; the assay was immunoSEQ multiplex PCR. The table has approximately 54,000 clones, roughly 92% seen once. This sequence originates from an adult with an advanced solid tumor such as melanoma, head and neck, liver or kidney cancer. Sequencing used CD4+ or CD8+ T cells sorted from blood, obtained in a trial of the OX40 agonist ivuxolimab.

The CDR3 nucleotides are TGCGCCAGCAGCTCTCTAGCGGGGGTCCAAGAGACCCAGTACTTC. This codes for CASSSLAGVQETQYF. This chain connects TRBV5-1 to TRBJ2-5, with 10 positions matching TRBD2. Germline trimming cut 3 bases from V and 1 base from J; bases unmatched to any gene: 3. The CDR3 has 15 residues. CDR1 and CDR2 (germline): SGHRS, YFSETQ.